These 21 T cell receptor beta chains came from one sample sequenced in a study of OX40 agonist ivuxolimab in advanced cancers. The repertoire was sequenced with immunoSEQ multiplex PCR; TCRdb's copy has only in-frame clones and lacks some. This table has some 75,000 clones, approximately 84% appearing once. The specimen comprised CD4+ or CD8+ T cells sorted from blood, sampled in a trial of the OX40 agonist ivuxolimab. These receptors all stem from an adult with an advanced solid tumor such as melanoma, head and neck, liver or kidney cancer.

This chain links TRBV11-2 with TRBJ1-6; 10 nucleotides align to TRBD1. V was pared by 4 bases and J by 10 bases, with 7 bases of the junction left unmatched. This CDR3 has 15 amino acids. Germline values: CDR1 SGHAT, CDR2 FQNNGV. This CDR3 reads CASSSSGTGVSPLHF. CDR3 nucleotide sequence: TGTGCCAGCAGCTCGTCCGGGACAGGGGTCTCACCCCTCCACTTT. Together with reference TRBV11-2 and TRBJ1-6, the CDR3 gives the full variable domain: EAGVAQSPRYKIIEKRQSVAFWCNPISGHATLYWYQQILGQGPKLLIQFQNNGVVDDSQLPKDRFSAERLKGVDSTLKIQPAKLEDSAVYLCASSSSGTGVSPLHFGNGTRLTVT.

The rearrangement joins TRBV5-1 to TRBJ2-3, with D maybe TRBD2 (5 bases). With 8 bases removed from V and 5 bases from J, the gap between germline ends came to 9 bases. In germline, CDR1 is SGHRS, CDR2 YFSETQ. The CDR3 covers 11 residues. CDR3 in amino acids: CASGEGDTQYF. CDR3 nucleotide sequence: TGCGCCAGTGGCGAGGGAGATACGCAGTATTTT.

The chain employs TRBV12-5 and TRBJ2-1; TRBD1 agrees at 7 bases. This CDR3 spans 15 amino acids. CDR1 LGHNT and CDR2 FRNRAP come from the germline V gene. V was pared by 7 bases and J by 8 bases, with 14 bases of the junction left unmatched. The CDR3 region has the DNA TGTGCTAGTGACCCAGGGGGTGGAAGGATCTATGAGCAGTTCTTC. This encodes CASDPGGGRIYEQFF.

The chain recombines TRBV5-1 with TRBJ2-7, with D perhaps matching TRBD2 (7 bases). Trimming stripped 4 bases from V and 0 bases from J, with 29 bases between. Germline CDR1 is SGHRS and CDR2 is YFSETQ. The CDR3 loop spans 20 amino acids. This CDR3 is CASSARRPLEGVAGSYEQYF. DNA for the CDR3: TGCGCCAGCAGCGCACGGAGGCCCTTGGAGGGGGTAGCGGGCTCCTACGAGCAGTACTTC.

The chain has TRBV5-6 and TRBJ1-1; perhaps TRBD1 as D (6 bases). Germline V lookup: CDR1 SGHDT, CDR2 YYEEEE. The V and J ends lost 0 bases and 8 bases respectively, with 14 bases between them. The CDR3 runs to 14 residues. The CDR3: CASSLVGGLVEAFF. In DNA, the CDR3 is TGTGCCAGCAGCTTGGTTGGGGGGCTGGTGGAAGCTTTCTTT.

The J gene is TRBJ1-6, the V gene TRBV7-2; no clear D. Trimming shortened V by 0 bases and J by 3 bases, and 6 bases separated the two germline ends. The CDR3 has 15 residues. Germline V gives CDR1 SGHTA, CDR2 FQGNSA. The CDR3 sequence: CASSLAHSYNSPLHF. The CDR3 DNA reads as TGTGCCAGCAGCTTAGCGCACAGCTATAATTCACCCCTCCACTTT.

The genes are TRBV5-1 and TRBJ2-1; maybe TRBD1 (7 bases). Per germline, CDR1 SGHRS and CDR2 YFSETQ. The length of the CDR3 is 15 residues. Between the trimmed V and J ends, which lost 2 bases and 1 base, there was a span of 10 bases. CDR3 in amino acids: CASSFQGGSYNEQFF. CDR3 bases: TGCGCCAGCAGCTTTCAGGGGGGATCCTACAATGAGCAGTTCTTC. The full variable domain, its missing parts supplied by reference TRBV5-1 and TRBJ2-1, is KAGVTQTPRYLIKTRGQQVTLSCSPISGHRSVSWYQQTPGQGLQFLFEYFSETQRNKGNFPGRFSGRQFSNSRSEMNVSTLELGDSALYLCASSFQGGSYNEQFFGPGTRLTVL.

This sequence joins TRBV7-9 and TRBJ1-1, with D unclear. The V gene's germline CDR1 is SEHNR and CDR2 FQNEAQ (reference sequence). The CDR3 has 13 amino acids. The V end was cut by 5 bases, the J end by 0 bases, with 7 bases between. The DNA for the CDR3 is TGTGCCAGCAGCAGAGTTATGAACACTGAAGCTTTCTTT. It specifies CASSRVMNTEAFF.

This sequence joins TRBV12-5 and TRBJ1-5; D unresolved. This CDR3 contains 16 residues. Trimming pared 11 bases from V and 0 bases from J, leaving 20 bases between. Germline values: CDR1 LGHNT, CDR2 FRNRAP. The CDR3 coding sequence is TGTGCTCCCCGGGAGGAGGGTGACGATAGCAATCAGCCCCAGCATTTT. Translated: CAPREEGDDSNQPQHF.

In this sample, this clone turned up many times. V is TRBV7-2 and J is TRBJ1-1, with a possible D match to TRBD1 (6 bases). V was pared by 2 bases and J by 5 bases, with 15 bases between. This CDR3 is built from 15 residues. Germline V gene data show CDR1 as SGHTA and CDR2 as FQGNSA. CDR3 sequence: CASSLSTGRETEAFF. DNA of the CDR3: TGTGCCAGCAGCTTAAGCACAGGGAGGGAGACTGAAGCTTTCTTT.

The chain is built from TRBV14 and TRBJ1-6, with D hard to call. The V and J ends lost 6 bases and 4 bases respectively, with 19 bases between them. Germline CDR1 and CDR2: SGHDN and FVKESK. The CDR3 runs to 17 residues. The CDR3 coding sequence is TGTGCCAGCAGTCCGACCCCCGGACGGAGGTATAATTCACCCCTCCACTTT. Its translation: CASSPTPGRRYNSPLHF.

The V and J genes are TRBV29-1 and TRBJ2-1, with 8 bases identical to TRBD1. Germline CDR1 SQVTM, CDR2 ANQGSEA. This CDR3 has 16 residues. Trimming took 5 bases from V and 4 from J; bases not matched to a gene: 13. CDR3 in amino acids: CSVSASGQGFYNEQFF. CDR3 in DNA: TGCAGCGTTTCCGCCTCCGGACAGGGTTTTTACAATGAGCAGTTCTTC.

J is TRBJ2-7 and V is TRBV6-5; maybe TRBD1 (6 bases). The CDR3 has 12 amino acids. Germline CDR1 and CDR2: MNHEY and SVGAGI. Trimming pared 10 bases from V and 2 bases from J, leaving 12 bases between. The CDR3 is CATQGRPYEQYF. CDR3 DNA sequence: TGTGCCACCCAGGGGCGCCCCTACGAGCAGTACTTC.

This chain uses TRBV29-1 with TRBJ2-5; 8 bases agree with TRBD2. V trimming: 7 bases; J trimming: 7 bases; junction bases outside the gene matches: 5. The CDR3 spans 11 residues. The germline V gene encodes CDR1 SQVTM and CDR2 ANQGSEA. The CDR3 coding sequence is TGCAGCGCCTCACGGGGGGGGACCCAGTACTTC. Its translation: CSASRGGTQYF.

There are a few counts of this clone. The rearrangement uses TRBV9 and TRBJ1-5; no reliable D call. The CDR3 extends over 13 amino acids. Germline V lookup: CDR1 SGDLS, CDR2 YYNGEE. V lost 3 bases and J lost 9, with 13 bases in between. CDR3 in amino acids: CASSERFWGPQHF. In nucleotides, the CDR3 is TGTGCCAGCAGCGAGAGGTTCTGGGGGCCCCAGCATTTT.

This clone occurred once. The V and J genes are TRBV30 and TRBJ2-7; possibly TRBD2 for D (5 bases). The germline V gene encodes CDR1 GTSNPN and CDR2 SVGIG (reference sequence). This CDR3 is 16 amino acids long. V was trimmed by 0 bases and J by 6 bases, leaving 21 bases between them. The CDR3 region is CAWSVVAGLRWSEQYF. The DNA of the CDR3 is TGTGCCTGGAGTGTGGTGGCGGGTCTCCGTTGGTCCGAGCAGTACTTC.

This chain connects TRBV5-1 to TRBJ2-3; D is perhaps TRBD1 (5 bases). Germline loops: CDR1 SGHRS, CDR2 YFSETQ. The V gene lost 0 bases and the J gene lost 0 bases, with 5 bases spanning the gap. The CDR3 totals 14 residues. DNA of the CDR3: TGCGCCAGCAGCTTGGGGACAAGCACAGATACGCAGTATTTT. This sequence encodes CASSLGTSTDTQYF.

The V gene is TRBV5-1, the J gene TRBJ1-3; D not certain. Germline V CDR1 and CDR2: SGHRS, YFSETQ. Trimming removed 3 bases at V and 2 bases at J, with 6 bases between. This CDR3 is 13 amino acids long. Here the CDR3 DNA reads TGCGCCAGCAGCTGGGGAACTGGAAACACCATATATTTT. Protein: CASSWGTGNTIYF.

The rearrangement joins TRBV28 to TRBJ1-1; D gene uncertain. Deletions cut 5 bases from V and 1 base from J, with 14 bases between. The CDR3 has 15 residues. Germline lookup yields CDR1 MDHEN and CDR2 SYDVKM. CDR3: CASSPPGPKNTEAFF. The CDR3 nucleotides are TGTGCCAGCAGTCCCCCCGGACCTAAGAACACTGAAGCTTTCTTT.

This clone has a single count. The V gene is TRBV5-1, the J gene TRBJ1-1, with D unclear. Germline assignment: CDR1 SGHRS and CDR2 YFSETQ. The CDR3 is 14 amino acids. The V gene lost 4 bases and the J gene lost 8 bases, with 18 bases spanning the gap. CDR3 amino acids: CASSRQSPETEAFF. For the CDR3, the DNA is TGCGCCAGCAGCCGTCAGTCTCCCGAAACCGAAGCTTTCTTT.

The V gene is TRBV9, the J gene TRBJ2-7; 14 bases align to TRBD2. Germline CDR1 SGDLS, CDR2 YYNGEE. The junction had 5 bases not matched to a gene; V was cut back by 0 bases and J by 6 bases. The CDR3 sequence is 16 residues long. In nucleotides, the CDR3 is TGTGCCAGCAGCGTAGACGTGGGACTAGCGGGAGTCGAGCAGTACTTC. Protein product: CASSVDVGLAGVEQYF.